Reported below is one T cell receptor beta chain. Its antigen is not yet known. There are no base qualities to consult, and no much larger clone falls within one base. Each collaborating institution followed its own protocols to collect whole blood in K2EDTA tubes. For TCRbeta analysis, collaborators shipped samples in one of three forms: frozen whole blood, isolated PBMCs, or DNA extracted from either of those sample types. The entry originates in a study of blood T cell repertoires in COVID-19 (dated by TCRdb to the early 2020s). Context from the whole study: Collaborator samples came from the United States, Italy and Spain and covered acute and convalescent phases of COVID-19. The prospective study material was composed of cDNA or gDNA derived from T cells, B-cell-depleted T cells, or PBMCs. The samples were drawn from two sources: the first 160 participants of the ongoing ImmuneRACE study, and some 1,300 subjects contributed by 6 global collaborators. A de-identified subject ID, COVID-19 status, age in years and sex were almost always included in the sample metadata. A freely available public database, intended as a resource for researchers studying the immune response to SARS-CoV-2, is where the repertoires were released. Where HLA class I and class II types were available, the types were taken from metadata supplied by the sample provider, not from assay-based typing. Deeply sampled blood TCRbeta repertoires from subjects exposed to, actively infected with, or recovered from COVID-19 were included in the dataset. Beyond this particular receptor, the publication reports: The amount of clinical and demographic metadata varied by source and participant and was provided uncurated.

Inclusive of the bounding cysteine and phenylalanine, the CDR3 is 15 residues long. The sequence is cut down to CDR3 DNA, 45 bases in frame from base 1. The junction shows trimming of 0 bases on V and 9 bases on J, and the gene matches do not reach 6 bases of it. From a lookup of the germline V gene (reference sequence), CDR1 and CDR2 are LGHDT and YNNKEL. TCRbeta CDR3 regions were amplified from genomic DNA using the immunoSEQ Assay, a bias-controlled multiplex PCR. The authors' pipeline ran thus. Nucleated cell counts per sample were estimated from amplification of reference gene primers within the assay. Sequence reads were collapsed and filtered to measure the absolute abundance of every unique TCRbeta CDR3 rearrangement. Productive Simpson clonality was computed per sample as the square root of Simpson's diversity index over productive rearrangements. Entries here come from immuneACCESS through TCRdb and include only in-frame sequences with V and J called. Some clones fail to appear in such tables; in the studies checked, an unresolved V gene covers under half of the shortfall, and the cause of the remainder is unknown. Clone size and the V and J calls come from that table; the DNA yielded D and trimming. Recorded for this sample are more than 200,000 clones; approximately 80% of them occurred a single time. The ten largest clones add up to 25% to 35% of the sample.

This clonotype was sampled from a man aged 35-49 years with acute or convalescent COVID-19. The chain joins TRBV3-1 (or the pseudogene TRBV3-2) to TRBJ2-1, with 9 middle bases fitting TRBD2. Sample: peripheral blood. This receptor has the CDR3 CASSQDLAGVGEQFF. DNA sequence: TGTGCCAGCAGCCAAGATTTAGCGGGAGTGGGTGAGCAGTTCTTC.